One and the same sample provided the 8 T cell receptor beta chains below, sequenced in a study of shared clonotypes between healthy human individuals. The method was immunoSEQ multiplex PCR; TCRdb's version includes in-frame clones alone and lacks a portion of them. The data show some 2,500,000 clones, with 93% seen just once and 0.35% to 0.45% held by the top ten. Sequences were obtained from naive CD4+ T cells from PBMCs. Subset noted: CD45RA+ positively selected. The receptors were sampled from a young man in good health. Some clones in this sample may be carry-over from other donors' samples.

The CDR3, as DNA: TGTGCCAGCAGCTTGGAAACGCCGGGACAGTCCTACGAGCAGTACTTC. Residues: CASSLETPGQSYEQYF. The V call is TRBV5-5, the J call TRBJ2-7, with TRBD1 identical over 7 bases. With 0 bases clipped from V and 1 base from J, the junction kept 7 bases outside the gene matches. This CDR3 is 16 amino acids long. Looked up from germline, CDR1 is SGHKS and CDR2 is YYEKEE (reference sequence).

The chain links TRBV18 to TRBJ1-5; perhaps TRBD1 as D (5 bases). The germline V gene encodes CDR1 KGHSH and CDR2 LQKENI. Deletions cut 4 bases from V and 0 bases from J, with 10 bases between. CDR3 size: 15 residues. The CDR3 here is CASSRDGLSNQPQHF. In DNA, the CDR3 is TGTGCCAGCTCACGGGACGGACTTAGCAATCAGCCCCAGCATTTT.

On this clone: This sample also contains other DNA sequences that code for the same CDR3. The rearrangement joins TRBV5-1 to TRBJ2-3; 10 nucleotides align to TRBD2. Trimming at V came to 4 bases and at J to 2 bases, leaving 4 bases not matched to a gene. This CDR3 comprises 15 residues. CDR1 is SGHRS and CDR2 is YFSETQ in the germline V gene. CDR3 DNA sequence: TGCGCCAGCAGCCTTCTAGCGGGAGTCACAGATACGCAGTATTTT. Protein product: CASSLLAGVTDTQYF.

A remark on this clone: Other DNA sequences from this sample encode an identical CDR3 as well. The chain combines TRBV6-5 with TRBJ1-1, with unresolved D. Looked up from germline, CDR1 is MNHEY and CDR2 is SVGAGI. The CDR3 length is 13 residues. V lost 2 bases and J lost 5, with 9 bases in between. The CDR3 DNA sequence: TGTGCCAGCAGTTACACACGGGGAACTGAAGCTTTCTTT. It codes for CASSYTRGTEAFF.

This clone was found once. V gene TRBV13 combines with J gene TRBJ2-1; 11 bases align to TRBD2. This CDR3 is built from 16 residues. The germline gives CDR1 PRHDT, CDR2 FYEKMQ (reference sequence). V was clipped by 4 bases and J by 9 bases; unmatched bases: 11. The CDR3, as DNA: TGTGCCAGCAGCTACACTAGCGGGAGTCCGTTGACTGAGCAGTTCTTC. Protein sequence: CASSYTSGSPLTEQFF.

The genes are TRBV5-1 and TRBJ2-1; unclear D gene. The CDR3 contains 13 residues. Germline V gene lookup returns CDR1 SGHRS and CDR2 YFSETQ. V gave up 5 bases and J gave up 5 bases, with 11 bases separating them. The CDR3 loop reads CASRTIPNNEQFF. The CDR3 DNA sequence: TGCGCCAGCAGAACCATACCTAACAATGAGCAGTTCTTC.

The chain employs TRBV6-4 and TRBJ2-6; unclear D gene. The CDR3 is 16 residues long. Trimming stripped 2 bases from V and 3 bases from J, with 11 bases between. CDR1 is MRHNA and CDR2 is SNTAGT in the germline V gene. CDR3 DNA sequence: TGTGCCAGCAGTGACCTCCTGTACGTTGGGGCCAACGTCCTGACTTTC. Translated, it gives CASSDLLYVGANVLTF.

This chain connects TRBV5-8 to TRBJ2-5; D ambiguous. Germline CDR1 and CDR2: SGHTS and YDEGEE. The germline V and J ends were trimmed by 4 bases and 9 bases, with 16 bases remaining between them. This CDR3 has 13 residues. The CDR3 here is CASSRRVGSSQYF. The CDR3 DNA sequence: TGTGCCAGCAGCCGCCGGGTCGGCTCGTCCCAGTACTTC.